This is a list of T cell receptor beta chains from one sample in a study of graft-versus-host responses after intestinal transplantation. Assay: immunoSEQ multiplex PCR; the TCRdb copy retains only in-frame clones and omits some. The data contain about 97,000 clones, 80% to 95% of them singletons. This specimen consisted of PBMCs, obtained roughly 450 days after intestinal transplant. The receptors here all came from a human patient who received an intestinal transplant, so some T cells may come from the graft donor. Both conserved end residues are part of each CDR3. The D gene is left open where the match is weak. Size is omitted from some rows. Given values are once, few, many or a class for expanded clones.

NA	once	13	TRBV7-2	TRBJ2-5	CASSFLGGETQYF	TGTGCCAGCAGCTTTCTGGGCGGGGAGACCCAGTACTTC
NA	NA	12	TRBV5-4	TRBJ2-1	CASSSGRNEQFF	TGTGCCAGCAGCTCTGGACGGAATGAGCAGTTCTTC
NA	once	17	TRBV4-1	TRBJ1-5	CASSPISAPGGNQPQHF	TGCGCCAGCAGTCCAATTAGTGCCCCTGGGGGGAATCAGCCCCAGCATTTT
TRBD2	once	14	TRBV11-2	TRBJ2-5	CASSLEWTRETQYF	TGTGCCAGCAGCTTAGAGTGGACTAGGGAGACCCAGTACTTC
TRBD1	NA	15	TRBV2	TRBJ1-6	CASRDRSSYNSPLHF	TGTGCCAGCCGGGACAGAAGCTCCTATAATTCACCCCTCCACTTT
TRBD1	NA	16	TRBV11-3	TRBJ1-1	CASSPGGGQGSTEAFF	TGTGCCAGCAGCCCGGGGGGGGGACAGGGTTCCACTGAAGCTTTCTTT
TRBD2	NA	13	TRBV5-1	TRBJ2-7	CASNGAGGYEQYF	TGCGCCAGCAACGGAGCGGGGGGCTACGAGCAGTACTTC
NA	NA	13	TRBV7-6	TRBJ2-7	CASSEDGPYEQYF	TGTGCCAGCAGCGAGGACGGACCCTACGAGCAGTACTTC
NA	NA	16	TRBV5-1	TRBJ1-3	CASSAQGWGTGNTIYF	TGCGCCAGCAGCGCTCAGGGTTGGGGGACTGGAAACACCATATATTTT
NA	once	17	TRBV4-1	TRBJ2-2	CASSPRLGGAATGELFF	TGCGCCAGCAGCCCTCGGCTAGGCGGGGCCGCCACCGGGGAGCTGTTTTTT
NA	few	13	TRBV19	TRBJ1-1	CASSRNLGVEAFF	TGTGCCAGTAGTCGAAACTTGGGGGTAGAAGCTTTCTTT
NA	NA	13	TRBV7-3	TRBJ2-3	CASSEKGGMKQYF	TGTGCCAGCAGCGAAAAGGGGGGAATGAAGCAGTATTTT
NA	NA	12	TRBV14	TRBJ1-2	CASSQGGYGYTF	TGTGCCAGCAGCCAAGGGGGATATGGCTACACCTTC
TRBD1	NA	15	TRBV27	TRBJ1-2	CASALREGQNYGYTF	TGTGCCAGCGCCCTAAGGGAGGGACAGAACTATGGCTACACCTTC
NA	NA	13	TRBV7-9	TRBJ1-3	CASSRLSGNTIYF	TGTGCCAGCAGCCGTCTCTCTGGAAACACCATATATTTT
NA	NA	15	TRBV5-6	TRBJ1-4	CASSLRQIVGEKLFF	TGTGCCAGCAGCTTAAGACAAATAGTAGGTGAAAAACTGTTTTTT
TRBD1	NA	14	TRBV2	TRBJ2-2	CASSPGQGSGELFF	TGTGCCAGCAGTCCCGGACAGGGATCCGGGGAGCTGTTTTTT
NA	NA	15	TRBV19	TRBJ1-4	CASKPQGVTNEKLFF	TGTGCCAGTAAACCTCAGGGAGTGACTAATGAAAAACTGTTTTTT
TRBD2	NA	17	TRBV19	TRBJ2-3	CASSIWASGGSTDTQYF	TGTGCCAGTAGTATATGGGCTAGCGGGGGGTCCACAGATACGCAGTATTTT
NA	NA	14	TRBV4-1	TRBJ1-3	CASSQDSLRNTIYF	TGCGCCAGCAGCCAAGACAGCCTGCGAAACACCATATATTTT
NA	NA	14	TRBV4-1	TRBJ2-7	CASSQEIANYEQYF	TGCGCCAGCAGCCAAGAAATAGCAAACTACGAGCAGTACTTC
NA	NA	13	TRBV5-1	TRBJ1-1	CASSLPVGGEAFF	TGCGCCAGCAGCCTCCCCGTGGGCGGTGAAGCTTTCTTT
TRBD1	NA	16	TRBV29-1	TRBJ2-1	CSVAPRPGGLGNEQFF	TGCAGCGTTGCCCCCCGCCCAGGGGGCCTGGGCAATGAGCAGTTCTTC
NA	NA	17	TRBV2	TRBJ1-6	CASRKDRPTSYNSPLHF	TGTGCCAGCAGAAAGGACAGACCTACCTCCTATAATTCACCCCTCCACTTT
NA	NA	14	TRBV11-3	TRBJ1-3	CASSPDSGGNTIYF	TGTGCCAGCAGCCCAGACAGCGGAGGAAACACCATATATTTT
TRBD1	NA	12	TRBV6-5	TRBJ1-2	CASSYDREGYTF	TGTGCCAGCAGTTACGACAGGGAAGGCTACACCTTC
TRBD2	NA	16	TRBV5-4	TRBJ2-1	CASSLPGTSSYNEQFF	TGTGCCAGCAGCCTCCCGGGGACTAGCTCCTACAATGAGCAGTTCTTC
NA	NA	17	TRBV10-3	TRBJ2-7	CAISESGWAGPSYEQYF	TGTGCCATCAGTGAGTCGGGCTGGGCAGGGCCCTCCTACGAGCAGTACTTC
NA	few	12	TRBV2	TRBJ1-2	CASSEAVPGYTF	TGTGCCAGCAGTGAAGCCGTCCCTGGCTACACCTTC
NA	once	14	TRBV25-1	TRBJ2-1	CASSGGRSYNEQFF	TGTGCCAGCAGCGGGGGCCGATCCTACAATGAGCAGTTCTTC
TRBD2	NA	14	TRBV5-1	TRBJ2-7	CASSWSSGAYEQYF	TGCGCCAGCAGCTGGAGTAGCGGGGCCTACGAGCAGTACTTC
NA	NA	15	TRBV15	TRBJ1-1	CATSRDPNINTEAFF	TGTGCCACCAGCAGAGATCCCAACATAAACACTGAAGCTTTCTTT
NA	NA	14	TRBV19	TRBJ1-1	CASSIRSENTEAFF	TGTGCCAGTAGTATCCGTTCCGAGAACACTGAAGCTTTCTTT
NA	NA	10	TRBV6-6	TRBJ1-2	CASRVGGYTF	TGTGCCAGCAGGGTGGGGGGCTACACCTTC
TRBD1	NA	15	TRBV6-1	TRBJ1-4	CASSETGTGDKKLFF	TGTGCCAGCAGTGAAACCGGGACAGGGGATAAAAAACTGTTTTTT
TRBD2	NA	15	TRBV2	TRBJ2-4	CASNIAGGSQNIQYF	TGTGCCAGCAATATAGCGGGGGGGTCCCAAAACATTCAGTACTTC
NA	NA	15	TRBV6-5	TRBJ2-3	CASSYRGHSSVGQYF	TGTGCCAGCAGTTACCGCGGACACTCTTCGGTGGGGCAGTATTTT
NA	NA	12	TRBV29-1	TRBJ2-3	CSVMDGTDTQYF	TGCAGCGTCATGGACGGCACAGATACGCAGTATTTT
NA	NA	18	TRBV4-2	TRBJ2-4	CASSQENFGTHGENIQYF	TGTGCCAGCAGCCAAGAGAATTTCGGGACCCATGGGGAAAACATTCAGTACTTC
NA	NA	15	TRBV7-9	TRBJ2-3	CASSRDWSSTDTQYF	TGTGCCAGCAGCCGGGACTGGTCTAGCACAGATACGCAGTATTTT
TRBD2	NA	15	TRBV6-5	TRBJ2-7	CASSPSGGDSYEQYF	TGTGCCAGCAGCCCCAGCGGGGGGGACTCCTACGAGCAGTACTTC
NA	few	11	TRBV5-1	TRBJ2-7	CASSLDYEQYF	TGCGCCAGCAGCTTGGATTACGAGCAGTACTTC
TRBD1	once	13	TRBV7-3	TRBJ2-1	CASSTGQINEQFF	TGTGCCAGCAGCACGGGACAGATCAATGAGCAGTTCTTC
TRBD1	NA	13	TRBV7-3	TRBJ1-2	CASSAGQGYGYTF	TGTGCCAGCAGCGCGGGACAGGGGTACGGCTACACCTTC
NA	NA	16	TRBV5-1	TRBJ2-2	CASSLVAVPNTGELFF	TGCGCCAGCAGCTTGGTGGCGGTTCCGAACACCGGGGAGCTGTTTTTT
TRBD1	few	15	TRBV19	TRBJ2-7	CASSQGQGNVLEQYF	TGTGCCAGTAGCCAGGGACAGGGGAACGTTCTCGAGCAGTACTTC
TRBD2	NA	14	TRBV29-1	TRBJ2-3	CSVWTSGGGDTQYF	TGCAGCGTCTGGACTAGCGGGGGGGGAGATACGCAGTATTTT
NA	NA	14	TRBV7-9	TRBJ2-1	CASSLFQGGREQFF	TGTGCCAGCAGCTTATTTCAAGGGGGTCGGGAGCAGTTCTTC
NA	NA	15	TRBV6-1	TRBJ2-7	CASSDLWILDYEQYF	TGTGCCAGCAGTGACTTGTGGATTCTGGACTACGAGCAGTACTTC
TRBD2	NA	17	TRBV7-6	TRBJ2-3	CASSPAGTSGGWDTQYF	TGTGCCAGCAGCCCCGCCGGGACTAGCGGGGGCTGGGATACGCAGTATTTT
TRBD1	NA	14	TRBV7-9	TRBJ1-2	CASSFGTGAYGYTF	TGTGCCAGCAGCTTCGGGACAGGGGCCTATGGCTACACCTTC
TRBD1	NA	14	TRBV5-1	TRBJ2-7	CASSPGQWDYEQYF	TGCGCCAGCAGCCCGGGACAGTGGGACTACGAGCAGTACTTC
TRBD1	NA	15	TRBV19	TRBJ1-5	CASRRGQGSNQPQHF	TGTGCCAGTAGGAGGGGGCAGGGTAGCAATCAGCCCCAGCATTTT
TRBD2	once	16	TRBV6-6	TRBJ2-1	CASTLAGLAGGNEQFF	TGTGCCAGCACCCTCGCGGGACTAGCGGGGGGAAATGAGCAGTTCTTC
NA	NA	15	TRBV11-1	TRBJ1-1	CASSPIGGGHTEAFF	TGTGCCAGCAGCCCGATAGGGGGGGGGCACACTGAAGCTTTCTTT
NA	NA	15	TRBV4-1	TRBJ2-1	CASSPYRGSYNEQFF	TGCGCCAGCAGCCCCTATAGGGGTTCCTACAATGAGCAGTTCTTC
NA	NA	17	TRBV5-4	TRBJ1-5	CASSLLFGGGRHQPQHF	TGTGCCAGCAGCTTGTTGTTTGGAGGGGGTCGACATCAGCCCCAGCATTTT